This TCR beta chain emerged from a study of T cells in Graves' hyperthyroidism and ophthalmopathy. Losses at the gene ends were 6 bases for V and 2 bases for J; bases not matched to a gene: 7. The CDR3 is 17 amino acids. CDR1 and CDR2 from the germline V gene are MNHNS and SASEGT. There are many counts of this clonotype. Amplification of TCR beta CDR3 regions was performed using RNA transcripts as template. The TCR CDR3 was amplified in a first-round RT-PCR using the HTBI primer set. TCRdb itself ran the multiplex PCR reads through MiXCR, one entry per CDR3 protein. The sample lists 500,000 to 650,000 distinct CDR3 sequences, 20% occurring once.

This clonotype was obtained from a man in his forties or fifties with Graves' ophthalmopathy. The rearrangement links TRBV6-1 to TRBJ2-3, with 14 bases matching TRBD2. Sequencing used blood. CDR3 coding DNA: TGTGCCAGCAGCCACGGACTAGCGGGAGGCTACACAGATACGCAGTATTTT. It specifies CASSHGLAGGYTDTQYF.